What follows is one TCR beta chain and its context. Antigen specificity is unknown. The data were obtained in a study of T cell responses to AZD1222 COVID-19 vaccine. Study conclusions and caveats: Repertoires were sampled only after the peak T cell response.

The CDR3 spans 12 residues. CDR1 and CDR2 from the germline V gene are LGHDT and YNNKEL (reference sequence). V was trimmed by 1 base and J by 5 bases, leaving 5 bases between them. Profiled with immunoSEQ multiplex PCR; TCRdb holds only in-frame clones, not every one. The sample records 100,000 to 150,000 clones, 80% to 90% being singletons. The receptor's source is an adult in good health. The sample in question was peripheral blood, obtained on day 0 of AZD1222 vaccination. The rearrangement joins TRBV3-1 (or the pseudogene TRBV3-2) to TRBJ1-1, with D unresolved. CDR3 nucleotide sequence: TGTGCCAGCAGCCAAGTGGAGACTGAAGCTTTCTTT. Amino acid sequence: CASSQVETEAFF.